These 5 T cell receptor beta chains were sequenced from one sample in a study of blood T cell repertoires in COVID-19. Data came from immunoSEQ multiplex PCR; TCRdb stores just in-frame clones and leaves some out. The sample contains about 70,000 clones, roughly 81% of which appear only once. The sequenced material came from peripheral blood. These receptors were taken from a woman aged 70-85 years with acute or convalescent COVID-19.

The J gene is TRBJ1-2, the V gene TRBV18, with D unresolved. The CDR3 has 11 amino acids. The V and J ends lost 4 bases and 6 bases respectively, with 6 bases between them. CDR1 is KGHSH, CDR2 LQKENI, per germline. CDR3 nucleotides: TGTGCCAGCTCACTCCAGAATGGCTACACCTTC. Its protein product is CASSLQNGYTF. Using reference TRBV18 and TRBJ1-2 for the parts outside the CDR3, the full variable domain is NAGVMQNPRHLVRRRGQEARLRCSPMKGHSHVYWYRQLPEEGLKFMVYLQKENIIDESGMPKERFSAEFPKEGPSILRIQQVVRGDSAAYFCASSLQNGYTFGSGTRLTVV.

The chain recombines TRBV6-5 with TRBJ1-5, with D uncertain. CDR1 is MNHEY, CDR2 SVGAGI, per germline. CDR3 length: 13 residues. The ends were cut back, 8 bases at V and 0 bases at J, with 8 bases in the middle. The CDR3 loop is CASGGLSNQPQHF. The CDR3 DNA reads TGTGCCAGCGGAGGGCTTAGCAATCAGCCCCAGCATTTT.

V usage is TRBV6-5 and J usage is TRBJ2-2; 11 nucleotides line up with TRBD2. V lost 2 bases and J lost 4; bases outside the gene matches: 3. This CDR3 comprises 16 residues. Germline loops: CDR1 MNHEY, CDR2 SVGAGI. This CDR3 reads CASSYMGLAVTGELFF. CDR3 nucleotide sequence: TGTGCCAGCAGTTACATGGGACTAGCGGTCACCGGGGAGCTGTTTTTT.

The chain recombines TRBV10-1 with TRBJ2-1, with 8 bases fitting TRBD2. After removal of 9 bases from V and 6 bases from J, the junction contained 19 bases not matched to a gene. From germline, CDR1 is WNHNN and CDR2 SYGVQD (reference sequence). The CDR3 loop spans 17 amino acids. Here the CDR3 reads CASKPVRAGGTGNEQFF. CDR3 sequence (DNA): TGCGCCAGTAAACCCGTGAGGGCGGGAGGAACGGGCAATGAGCAGTTCTTC.

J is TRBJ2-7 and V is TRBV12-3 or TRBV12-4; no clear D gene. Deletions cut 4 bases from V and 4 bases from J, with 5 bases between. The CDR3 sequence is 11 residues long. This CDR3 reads CASSSSYEQYF. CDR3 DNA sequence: TGTGCCAGCAGTTCCTCTTACGAGCAGTACTTC.